This T cell receptor (beta chain) was retrieved from a study of early T cells in non-severe SARS-CoV-2 infection (dated by TCRdb to 2020 to 2023). Context from the whole study: Because TCR sequencing relied on bulk RNA taken from unsorted whole blood, pairing of alpha and beta chains was not possible.

From the cysteine through the phenylalanine, the CDR3 covers 15 amino acids. Of the read, only the CDR3 DNA is kept; its 45 bases are in frame from base 1. Trimming accounts for 0 bases at V and 8 bases at J, while the number of junction bases matched to no gene is 6. CDR1 and CDR2 (DFQATT, SNEGSKA) derive from the germline V gene (reference sequence). The study was a case-control design nested within a healthcare worker cohort in London, UK, with weekly nasopharyngeal swab PCR tests and blood sampling. Between 23 and 31 March 2020, the week of the UK lockdown, healthcare workers were enrolled and then followed up weekly for as long as 16 weeks. Libraries were constructed by 5' RACE. Sequencer: NextSeq 500. To correct for sequencing error and PCR bias, the TCR library protocol tagged individual cDNA molecules with unique molecular identifiers. TCR alpha and beta chains were both sequenced, and the abundances of alpha and beta sequences in each sample were closely correlated with each other. The published analysis was carried out like this. Decombinator V4 was used to perform V gene, J gene and CDR3 annotation of TCR sequences. Expanded TCRs were defined as changing significantly between any two time points under a Poisson model with p below 0.0001. TCR abundances were normalised to the total number of TCRs sequenced per sample and expressed as counts per million. MAIT TCRs were defined by TRAV1-2 paired with TRAJ12, TRAJ20 or TRAJ33, and iNKT TCRs by TRAV10 paired with TRAJ18. VDJdb, accessed on 1 November 2021, was searched for TCRs annotated for CMV, EBV and SARS-CoV-2, and TCRs annotated for more than one antigen were excluded. The public reads were run again by TCRdb, first through fastp at Q25 and then through MiXCR, and only productive beta chains were kept. One record per CDR3 amino acid sequence lists the most common genes and DNA. These V and J calls originate from TCRdb's pipeline instead of the authors' own analysis. For this sample the table gives tens of thousands of distinct CDR3 sequences, of which roughly 13% were detected only once. Of the sample, roughly 6% falls within the top ten clones.

The investigation overall reported the following: VDJdb matching was skewed toward anti-spike CD8 responses and likely underestimated virus-specific expansions, missing private and CD4 specificities.

In the case of this clonotype: The clone's antigen remains unknown. Qualities for individual bases were not recorded, and no much larger clone is one base off.

This TCR derives from an adult who was a healthcare worker with PCR-confirmed SARS-CoV-2 infection or an uninfected control (not recorded which). Source material: whole blood. The chain uses TRBV20-1 and TRBJ2-2; 10 of the junction bases match TRBD1. The bases read TGCAGTGCTAGAGATCTGGGGACAGGGGATGGGGAGCTGTTTTTT. Translated, this gives CSARDLGTGDGELFF.